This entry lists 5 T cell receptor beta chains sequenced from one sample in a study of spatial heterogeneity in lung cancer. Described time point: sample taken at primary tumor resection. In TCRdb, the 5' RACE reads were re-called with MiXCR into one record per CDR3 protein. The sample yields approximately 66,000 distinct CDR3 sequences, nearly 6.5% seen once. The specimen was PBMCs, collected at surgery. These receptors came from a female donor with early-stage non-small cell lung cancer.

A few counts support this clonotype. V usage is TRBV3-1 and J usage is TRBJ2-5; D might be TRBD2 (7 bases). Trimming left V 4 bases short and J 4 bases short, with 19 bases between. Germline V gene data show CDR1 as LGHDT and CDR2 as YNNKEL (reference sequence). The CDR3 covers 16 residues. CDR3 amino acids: CASSPTAGAGGETQYF. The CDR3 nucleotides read TGTGCCAGCAGCCCAACTGCGGGGGCTGGAGGAGAGACCCAGTACTTC.

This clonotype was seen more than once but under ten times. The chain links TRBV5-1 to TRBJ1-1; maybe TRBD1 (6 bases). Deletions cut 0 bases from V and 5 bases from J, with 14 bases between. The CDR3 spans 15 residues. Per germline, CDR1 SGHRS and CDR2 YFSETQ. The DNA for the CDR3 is TGCGCCAGCAGCTTGGCCGGGCAGGGGAGGACTGAAGCTTTCTTT. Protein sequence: CASSLAGQGRTEAFF. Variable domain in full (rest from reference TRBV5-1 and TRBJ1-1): KAGVTQTPRYLIKTRGQQVTLSCSPISGHRSVSWYQQTPGQGLQFLFEYFSETQRNKGNFPGRFSGRQFSNSRSEMNVSTLELGDSALYLCASSLAGQGRTEAFFGQGTRLTVV.

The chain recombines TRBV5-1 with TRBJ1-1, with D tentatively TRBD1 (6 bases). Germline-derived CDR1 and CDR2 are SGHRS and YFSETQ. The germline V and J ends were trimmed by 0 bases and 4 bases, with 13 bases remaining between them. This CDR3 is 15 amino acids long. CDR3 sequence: CASSLAKTGPTEAFF. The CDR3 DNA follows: TGCGCCAGCAGCTTGGCCAAGACAGGCCCCACTGAAGCTTTCTTT.

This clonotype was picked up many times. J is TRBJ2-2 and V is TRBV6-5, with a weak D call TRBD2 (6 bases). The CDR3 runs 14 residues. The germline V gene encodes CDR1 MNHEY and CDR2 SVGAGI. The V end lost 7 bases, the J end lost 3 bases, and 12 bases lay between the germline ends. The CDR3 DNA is TGTGCCAGCACCGAGTGGGGGGACACCGGGGAGCTGTTTTTT. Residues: CASTEWGDTGELFF.

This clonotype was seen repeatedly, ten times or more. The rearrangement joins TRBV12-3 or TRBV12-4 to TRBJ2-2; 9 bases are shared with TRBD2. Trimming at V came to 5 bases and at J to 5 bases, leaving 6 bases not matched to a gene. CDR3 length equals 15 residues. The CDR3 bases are TGTGCCAGCAGTGCCCTAGCGGGAAGGACCGGGGAGCTGTTTTTT. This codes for CASSALAGRTGELFF.